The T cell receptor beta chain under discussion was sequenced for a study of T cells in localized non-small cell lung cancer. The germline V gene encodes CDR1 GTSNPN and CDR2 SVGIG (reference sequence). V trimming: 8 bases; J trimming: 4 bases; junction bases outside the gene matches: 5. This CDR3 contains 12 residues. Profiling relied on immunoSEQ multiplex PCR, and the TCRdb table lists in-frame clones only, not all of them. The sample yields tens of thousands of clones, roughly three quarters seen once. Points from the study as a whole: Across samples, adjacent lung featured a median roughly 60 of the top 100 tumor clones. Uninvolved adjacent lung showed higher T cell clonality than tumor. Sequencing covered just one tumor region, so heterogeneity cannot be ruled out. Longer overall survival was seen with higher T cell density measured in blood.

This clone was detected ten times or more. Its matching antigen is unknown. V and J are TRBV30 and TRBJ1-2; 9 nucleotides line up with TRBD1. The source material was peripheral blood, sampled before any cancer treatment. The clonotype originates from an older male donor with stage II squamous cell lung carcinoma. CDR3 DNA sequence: TGTGCCGGGGACAGGGCTGGCTATGGCTACACCTTC. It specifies CAGDRAGYGYTF.